This T cell receptor beta chain came from a study of lymphopenia after photon versus proton radiotherapy. Study results and caveats: Post-nadir diversity loss with photons came from oligoclonal expansion, particularly CD8+ Temra cells. Only patients who died were analyzed for survival; proton advantage is unproven. Relative stability marked proton patients; photon patients lost diversity and naive cells. In patients who died, overall survival fell as post-nadir TCR diversity dropped more.

Points on this clone: Its target is not known.

Assay used: immunoSEQ multiplex PCR; TCRdb lists only in-frame clones, some missing. The sample shows approximately 58,000 clones, around four fifths of them seen only once. Germline values: CDR1 SGDLS, CDR2 YYNGEE. V was trimmed by 4 bases and J by 4 bases, leaving 14 bases between them. The CDR3 loop spans 15 amino acids. The chain couples TRBV9 to TRBJ2-2; D could derive from TRBD1 or TRBD2 (6 bases each). Specimen: peripheral blood, collected from a patient treated with photon-based radiotherapy. The clonotype originates from a man aged 50-59 years with gastric cancer. The CDR3 here is CASSPDGGRTGELFF. The CDR3 DNA follows: TGTGCCAGCAGCCCTGATGGGGGGCGCACCGGGGAGCTGTTTTTT. The full variable domain, completed using reference TRBV9 and TRBJ2-2, is DSGVTQTPKHLITATGQRVTLRCSPRSGDLSVYWYQQSLDQGLQFLIQYYNGEERAKGNILERFSAQQFPDLHSELNLSSLELGDSALYFCASSPDGGRTGELFFGEGSRLTVL.